A single T cell receptor beta chain is shown here with its context. Germline V gives CDR1 MNHNY, CDR2 SVGAGI (reference sequence). V was pared by 5 bases and J by 0 bases, with 4 bases of the junction left unmatched. The CDR3 consists of 17 residues. The data were obtained in a study of blood T cell repertoires in COVID-19. Study overall: Both acute and convalescent COVID-19 samples were obtained from the United States, Italy and Spain. T cells, B-cell-depleted T cells, or PBMCs supplied cDNA or gDNA.

Using immunoSEQ multiplex PCR, the repertoire was profiled, and TCRdb retains in-frame clones only, with some absent. The data contain tens of thousands of clones, approximately 90% of them seen just once; the ten biggest clones take up 3.6%. Followed over time, Seattle patients had been enrolled while infection was active. The rearrangement links TRBV6-6 to TRBJ2-2; 12 positions match TRBD1. The sample consisted of peripheral blood. The TCR was taken from a man aged 35 to 55 with COVID-19, enrolled during active disease. The CDR3 region has the DNA TGTGCCAGCAGTCCCGGGACAGGGGGCGCGAACACCGGGGAGCTGTTTTTT. Translating gives CASSPGTGGANTGELFF.